This TCR beta chain was retrieved from a study of control samples from healthy donors and cancer patients. Germline assignment: CDR1 SGHRS and CDR2 YFSETQ. V lost 4 bases and J lost 5, with 12 bases in between. The CDR3 loop spans 13 amino acids. TCRdb's table, derived via immunoSEQ multiplex PCR, lists solely in-frame clones and lacks some. Of about 70,000 clones listed, 70% to 90% are singletons. The TCR comes from a woman in her fifties or sixties with head and neck cancer. The V gene is TRBV5-1, the J gene TRBJ2-5; D is ambiguous. Material: PBMCs. The CDR3 DNA reads TGCGCCAGCAGCCCGGCCGGCTCGGAGACCCAGTACTTC. This codes for CASSPAGSETQYF.